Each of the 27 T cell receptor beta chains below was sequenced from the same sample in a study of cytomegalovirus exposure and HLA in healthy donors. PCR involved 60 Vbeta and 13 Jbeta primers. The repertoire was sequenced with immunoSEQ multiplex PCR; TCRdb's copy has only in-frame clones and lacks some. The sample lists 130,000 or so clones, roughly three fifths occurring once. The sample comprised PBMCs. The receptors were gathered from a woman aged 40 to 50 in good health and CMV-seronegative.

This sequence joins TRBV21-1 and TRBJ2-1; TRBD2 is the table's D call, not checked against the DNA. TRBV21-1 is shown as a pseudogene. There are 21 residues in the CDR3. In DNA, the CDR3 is TGTGCCAGCAGCGAAATGGGGGGGTTGGGAACCTCGGGGAACCTGTACAATGAGCAGTTCTTC. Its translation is CASSEMGGLGTSGNLYNEQFF.

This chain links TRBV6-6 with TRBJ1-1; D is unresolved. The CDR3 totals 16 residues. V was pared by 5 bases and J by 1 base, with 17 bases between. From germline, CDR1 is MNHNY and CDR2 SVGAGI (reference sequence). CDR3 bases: TGTGCCAGCAGTCGGCTCTCCTCTCGCGGGAACACTGAAGCTTTCTTT. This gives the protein CASSRLSSRGNTEAFF.

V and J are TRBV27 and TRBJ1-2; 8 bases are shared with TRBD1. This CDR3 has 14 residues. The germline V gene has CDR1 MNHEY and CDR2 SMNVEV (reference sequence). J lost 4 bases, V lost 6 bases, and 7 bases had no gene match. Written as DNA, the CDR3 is TGTGCCAGCAGACCGACAGGGGATGTCTATGGCTACACCTTC. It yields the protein CASRPTGDVYGYTF.

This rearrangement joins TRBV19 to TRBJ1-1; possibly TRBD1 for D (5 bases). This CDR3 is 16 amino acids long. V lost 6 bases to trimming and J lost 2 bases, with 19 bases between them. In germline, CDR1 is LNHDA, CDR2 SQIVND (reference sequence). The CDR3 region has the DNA TGTGCCAGTAGCTCAGGAGGGGCGCGGGTAAACACTGAAGCTTTCTTT. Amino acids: CASSSGGARVNTEAFF.

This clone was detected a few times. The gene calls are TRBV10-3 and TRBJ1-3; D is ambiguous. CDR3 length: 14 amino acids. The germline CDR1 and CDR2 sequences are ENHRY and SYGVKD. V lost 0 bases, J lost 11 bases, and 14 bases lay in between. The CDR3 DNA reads TGTGCCATCAGTGAGTCGAACAACGAGGGCCCCATATATTTT. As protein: CAISESNNEGPIYF.

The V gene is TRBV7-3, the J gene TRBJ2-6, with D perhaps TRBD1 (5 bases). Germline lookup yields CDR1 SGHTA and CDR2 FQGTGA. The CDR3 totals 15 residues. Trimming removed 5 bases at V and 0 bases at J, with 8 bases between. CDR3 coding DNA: TGTGCCAGCAGCCCAGGGTTCTCTGGGGCCAACGTCCTGACTTTC. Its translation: CASSPGFSGANVLTF.

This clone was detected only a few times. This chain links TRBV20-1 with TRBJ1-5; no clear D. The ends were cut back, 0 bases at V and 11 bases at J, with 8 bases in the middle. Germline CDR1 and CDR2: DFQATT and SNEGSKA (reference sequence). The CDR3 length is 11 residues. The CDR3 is CSARDRRSQHF. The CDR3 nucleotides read TGCAGTGCTAGAGATCGCCGGTCCCAGCATTTT.

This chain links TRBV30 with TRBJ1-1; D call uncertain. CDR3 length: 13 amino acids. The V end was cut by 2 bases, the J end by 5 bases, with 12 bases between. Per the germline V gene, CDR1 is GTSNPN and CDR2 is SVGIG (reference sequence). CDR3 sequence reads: CAWSRNPETEAFF. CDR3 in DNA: TGTGCCTGGAGTCGCAACCCGGAGACTGAAGCTTTCTTT.

The CDR3 protein is CASSFGTGEAGELFF. The CDR3 DNA reads TGTGCCAGCAGCTTTGGGACAGGGGAGGCCGGGGAGCTGTTTTTT. V usage is TRBV5-5 and J usage is TRBJ2-2, with 10 bases identical to TRBD1. The germline V gene has CDR1 SGHKS and CDR2 YYEKEE (reference sequence). The V and J ends lost 2 bases and 6 bases, in that order; junction bases with no gene match: 4. The CDR3 consists of 15 residues.

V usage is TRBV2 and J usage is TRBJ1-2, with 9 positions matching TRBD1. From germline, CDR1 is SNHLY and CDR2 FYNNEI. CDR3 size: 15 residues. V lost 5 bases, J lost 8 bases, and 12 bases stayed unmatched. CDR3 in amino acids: CASSKDGQGMVGYTF. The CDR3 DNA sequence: TGTGCCAGCAGTAAAGACGGACAGGGGATGGTAGGCTACACCTTC.

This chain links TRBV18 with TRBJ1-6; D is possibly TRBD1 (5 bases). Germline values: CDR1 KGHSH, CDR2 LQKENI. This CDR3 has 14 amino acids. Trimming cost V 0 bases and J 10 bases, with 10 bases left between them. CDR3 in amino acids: CASSPPPRDSPLHF. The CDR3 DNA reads TGTGCCAGCTCACCACCGCCGCGGGACTCACCCCTCCACTTT.

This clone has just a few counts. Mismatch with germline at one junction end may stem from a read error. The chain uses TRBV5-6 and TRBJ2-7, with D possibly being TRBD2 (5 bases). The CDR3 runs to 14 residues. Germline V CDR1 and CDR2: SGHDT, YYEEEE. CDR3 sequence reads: CASSLPGVSDEQYF. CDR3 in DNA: TGTGCCAGCAGCTTGCCCGGGGTCTCCGACGAGCAGTACTTC. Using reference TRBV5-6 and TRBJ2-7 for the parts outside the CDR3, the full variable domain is DAGVTQSPTHLIKTRGQQVTLRCSPKSGHDTVSWYQQALGQGPQFIFQYYEEEERQRGNFPDRFSGHQFPNYSSELNVNALLLGDSALYLCASSLPGVSDEQYFGPGTRLTVT.

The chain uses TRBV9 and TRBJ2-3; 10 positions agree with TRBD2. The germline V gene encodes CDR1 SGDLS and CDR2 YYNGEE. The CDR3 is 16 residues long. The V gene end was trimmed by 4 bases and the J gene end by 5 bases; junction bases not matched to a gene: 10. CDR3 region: CASSSLAGASLDTQYF. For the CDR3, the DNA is TGTGCCAGCAGCTCTCTAGCGGGGGCTTCTCTAGATACGCAGTATTTT.

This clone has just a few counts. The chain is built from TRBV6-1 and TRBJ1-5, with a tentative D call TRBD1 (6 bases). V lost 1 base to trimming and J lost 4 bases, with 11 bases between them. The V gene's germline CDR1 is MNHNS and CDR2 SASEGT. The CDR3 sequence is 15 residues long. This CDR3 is CASSEVWTVNQPQHF. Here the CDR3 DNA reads TGTGCCAGCAGTGAAGTCTGGACAGTTAATCAGCCCCAGCATTTT.

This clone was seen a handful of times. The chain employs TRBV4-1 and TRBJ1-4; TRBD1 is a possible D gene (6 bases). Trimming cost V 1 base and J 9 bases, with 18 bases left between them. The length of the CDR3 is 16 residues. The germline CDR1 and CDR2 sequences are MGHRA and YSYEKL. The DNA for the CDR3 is TGCGCCAGCAGCCAAGGTATGGCCAGGGGTCCTCAAAAACTGTTTTTT. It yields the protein CASSQGMARGPQKLFF.

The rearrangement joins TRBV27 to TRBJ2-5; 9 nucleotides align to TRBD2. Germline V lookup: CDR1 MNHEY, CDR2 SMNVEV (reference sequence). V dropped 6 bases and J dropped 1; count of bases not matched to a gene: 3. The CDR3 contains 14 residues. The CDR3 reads CASRRLAVQETQYF. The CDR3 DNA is TGTGCCAGCAGGAGACTAGCGGTCCAAGAGACCCAGTACTTC.

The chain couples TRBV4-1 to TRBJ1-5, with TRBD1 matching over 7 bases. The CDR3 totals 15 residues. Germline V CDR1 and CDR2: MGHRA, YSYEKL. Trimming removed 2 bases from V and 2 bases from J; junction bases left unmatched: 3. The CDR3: CASSQNRGGNQPQHF. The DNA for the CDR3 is TGCGCCAGCAGCCAAAACAGGGGAGGCAATCAGCCCCAGCATTTT.

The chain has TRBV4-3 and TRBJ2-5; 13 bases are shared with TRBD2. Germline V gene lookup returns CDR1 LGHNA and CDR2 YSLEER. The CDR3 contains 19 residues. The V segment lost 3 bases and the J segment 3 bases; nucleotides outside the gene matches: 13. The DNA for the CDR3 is TGCGCCAGCAGCCATCTTACCGGGACTAGCGGGGAGGGCAAAGAGACCCAGTACTTC. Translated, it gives CASSHLTGTSGEGKETQYF.

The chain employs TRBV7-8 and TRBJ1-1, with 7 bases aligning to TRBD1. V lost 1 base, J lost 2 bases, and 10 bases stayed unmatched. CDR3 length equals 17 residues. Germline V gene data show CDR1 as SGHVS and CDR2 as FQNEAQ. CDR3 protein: CASSLGTGSGSNTEAFF. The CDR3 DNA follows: TGTGCCAGCAGCTTAGGGACAGGATCAGGATCCAACACTGAAGCTTTCTTT.

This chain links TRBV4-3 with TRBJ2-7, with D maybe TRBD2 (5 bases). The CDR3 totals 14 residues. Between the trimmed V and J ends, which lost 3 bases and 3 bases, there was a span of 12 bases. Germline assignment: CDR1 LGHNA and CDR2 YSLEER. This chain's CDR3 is CASSHWGGSYEQYF. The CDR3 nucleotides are TGCGCCAGCAGCCACTGGGGTGGGAGCTACGAGCAGTACTTC.

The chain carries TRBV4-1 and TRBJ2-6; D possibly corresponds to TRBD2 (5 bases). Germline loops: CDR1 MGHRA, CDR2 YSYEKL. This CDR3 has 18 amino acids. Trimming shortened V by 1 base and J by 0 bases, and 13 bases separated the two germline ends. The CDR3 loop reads CASSQAGSFSSGANVLTF. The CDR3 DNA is TGCGCCAGCAGCCAAGCGGGGAGCTTCTCCTCTGGGGCCAACGTCCTGACTTTC.

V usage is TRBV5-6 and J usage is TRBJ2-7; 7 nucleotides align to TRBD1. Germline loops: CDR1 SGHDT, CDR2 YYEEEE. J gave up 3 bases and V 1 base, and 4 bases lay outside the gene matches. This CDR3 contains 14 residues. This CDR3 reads CASSLTGEGYEQYF. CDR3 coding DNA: TGTGCCAGCAGCTTGACAGGGGAAGGCTACGAGCAGTACTTC.

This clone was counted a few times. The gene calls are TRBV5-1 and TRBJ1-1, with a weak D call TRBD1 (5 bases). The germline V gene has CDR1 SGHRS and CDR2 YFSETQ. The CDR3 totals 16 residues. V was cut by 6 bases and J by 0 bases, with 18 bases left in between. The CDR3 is CASTGGGRGMNTEAFF. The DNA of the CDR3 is TGCGCCAGCACTGGGGGAGGGAGGGGCATGAACACTGAAGCTTTCTTT. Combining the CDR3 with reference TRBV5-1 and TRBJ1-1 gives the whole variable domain KAGVTQTPRYLIKTRGQQVTLSCSPISGHRSVSWYQQTPGQGLQFLFEYFSETQRNKGNFPGRFSGRQFSNSRSEMNVSTLELGDSALYLCASTGGGRGMNTEAFFGQGTRLTVV.

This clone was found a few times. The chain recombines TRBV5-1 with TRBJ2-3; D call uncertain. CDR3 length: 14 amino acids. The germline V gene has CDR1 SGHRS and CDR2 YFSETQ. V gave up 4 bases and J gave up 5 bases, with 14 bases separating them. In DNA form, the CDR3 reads TGCGCCAGCAGCGTTTTTCCAGGCCGAGATACGCAGTATTTT. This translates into CASSVFPGRDTQYF.

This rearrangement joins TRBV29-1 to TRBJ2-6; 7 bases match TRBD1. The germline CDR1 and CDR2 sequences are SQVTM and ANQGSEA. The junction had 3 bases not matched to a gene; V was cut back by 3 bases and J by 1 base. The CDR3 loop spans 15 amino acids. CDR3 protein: CSVEIQGSGANVLTF. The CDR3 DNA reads TGCAGCGTTGAGATACAGGGGTCTGGGGCCAACGTCCTGACTTTC.

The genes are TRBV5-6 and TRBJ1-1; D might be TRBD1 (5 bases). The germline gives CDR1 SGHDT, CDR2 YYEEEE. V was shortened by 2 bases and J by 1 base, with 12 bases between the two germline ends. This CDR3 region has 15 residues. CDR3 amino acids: CASSFGGGSNTEAFF. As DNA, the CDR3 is TGTGCCAGCAGCTTTGGGGGAGGGTCGAACACTGAAGCTTTCTTT. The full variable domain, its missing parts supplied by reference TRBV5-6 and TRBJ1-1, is DAGVTQSPTHLIKTRGQQVTLRCSPKSGHDTVSWYQQALGQGPQFIFQYYEEEERQRGNFPDRFSGHQFPNYSSELNVNALLLGDSALYLCASSFGGGSNTEAFFGQGTRLTVV.

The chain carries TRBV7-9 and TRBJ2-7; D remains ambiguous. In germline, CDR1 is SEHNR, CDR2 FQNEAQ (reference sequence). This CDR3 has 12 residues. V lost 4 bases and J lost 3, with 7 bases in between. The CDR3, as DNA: TGTGCCAGCAGCTCTTCAGTCTACGAGCAGTACTTC. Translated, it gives CASSSSVYEQYF.